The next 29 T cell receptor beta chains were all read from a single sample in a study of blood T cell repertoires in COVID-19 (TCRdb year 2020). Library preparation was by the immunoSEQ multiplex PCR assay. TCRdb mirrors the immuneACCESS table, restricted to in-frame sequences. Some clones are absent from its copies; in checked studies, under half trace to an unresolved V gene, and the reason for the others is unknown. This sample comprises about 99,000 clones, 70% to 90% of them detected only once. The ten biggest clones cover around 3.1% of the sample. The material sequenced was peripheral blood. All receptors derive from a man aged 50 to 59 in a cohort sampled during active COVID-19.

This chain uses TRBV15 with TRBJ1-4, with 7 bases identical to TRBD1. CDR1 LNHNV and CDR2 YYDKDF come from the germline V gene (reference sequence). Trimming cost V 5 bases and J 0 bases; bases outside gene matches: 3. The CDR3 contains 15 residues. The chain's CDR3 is CATSGTGATNEKLFF. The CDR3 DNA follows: TGTGCCACCAGCGGCACAGGGGCAACTAATGAAAAACTGTTTTTT.

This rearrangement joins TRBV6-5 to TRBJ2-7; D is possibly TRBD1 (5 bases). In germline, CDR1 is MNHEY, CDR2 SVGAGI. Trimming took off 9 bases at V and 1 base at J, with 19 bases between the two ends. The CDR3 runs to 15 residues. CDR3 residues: CASHAGQGSSYEQYF. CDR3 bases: TGTGCCAGTCACGCAGGGCAGGGATCGTCCTACGAGCAGTACTTC.

CDR3 amino acids: CASSALTGTGGYTF. CDR3 DNA sequence: TGCGCCAGCAGCGCCCTGACAGGCACTGGGGGCTACACCTTC. The gene calls are TRBV10-2 and TRBJ1-2; a possible D gene is TRBD1 (6 bases). This CDR3 region has 14 residues. Germline CDR1 and CDR2: WSHSY and SAAADI. V lost 6 bases to trimming and J lost 8 bases, with 19 bases between them.

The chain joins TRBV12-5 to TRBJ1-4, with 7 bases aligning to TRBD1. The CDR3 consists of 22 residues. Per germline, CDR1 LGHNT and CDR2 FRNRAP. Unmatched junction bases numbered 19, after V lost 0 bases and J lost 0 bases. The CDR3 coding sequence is TGTGCTAGTGGTTTGGTCCCAAAAGACCGGACAGGCGGGACTGCAACTAATGAAAAACTGTTTTTT. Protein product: CASGLVPKDRTGGTATNEKLFF. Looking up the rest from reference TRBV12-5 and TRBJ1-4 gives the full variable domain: DARVTQTPRHKVTEMGQEVTMRCQPILGHNTVFWYRQTMMQGLELLAYFRNRAPLDDSGMPKDRFSAEMPDATLATLKIQPSEPRDSAVYFCASGLVPKDRTGGTATNEKLFFGSGTQLSVL.

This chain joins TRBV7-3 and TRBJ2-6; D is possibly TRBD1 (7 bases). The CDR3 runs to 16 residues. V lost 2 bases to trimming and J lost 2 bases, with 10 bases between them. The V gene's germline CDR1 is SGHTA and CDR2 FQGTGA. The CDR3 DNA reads TGTGCCAGCAGCTTACGCGGGACAGCTGGGGCCAACGTCCTGACTTTC. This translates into CASSLRGTAGANVLTF.

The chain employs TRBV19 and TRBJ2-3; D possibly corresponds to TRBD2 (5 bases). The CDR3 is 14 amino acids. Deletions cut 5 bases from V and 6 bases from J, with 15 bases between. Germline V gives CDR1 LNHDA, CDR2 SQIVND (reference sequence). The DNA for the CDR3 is TGTGCCAGTAGTCCCTCCCAGGCGGGCGATACGCAGTATTTT. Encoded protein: CASSPSQAGDTQYF.

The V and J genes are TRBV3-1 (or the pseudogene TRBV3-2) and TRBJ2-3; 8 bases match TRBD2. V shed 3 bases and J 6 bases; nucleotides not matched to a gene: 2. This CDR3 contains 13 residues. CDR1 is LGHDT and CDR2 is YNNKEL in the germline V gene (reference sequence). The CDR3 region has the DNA TGTGCCAGCAGCCACCTAGCGGGTGATACGCAGTATTTT. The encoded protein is CASSHLAGDTQYF.

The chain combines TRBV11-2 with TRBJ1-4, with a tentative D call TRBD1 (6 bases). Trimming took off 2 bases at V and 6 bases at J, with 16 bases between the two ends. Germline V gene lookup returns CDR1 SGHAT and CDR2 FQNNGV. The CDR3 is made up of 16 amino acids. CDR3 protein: CASSLWPGVGDEKLFF. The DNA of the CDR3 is TGTGCCAGCAGCTTATGGCCAGGGGTGGGGGATGAAAAACTGTTTTTT. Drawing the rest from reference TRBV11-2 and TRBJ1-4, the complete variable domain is EAGVAQSPRYKIIEKRQSVAFWCNPISGHATLYWYQQILGQGPKLLIQFQNNGVVDDSQLPKDRFSAERLKGVDSTLKIQPAKLEDSAVYLCASSLWPGVGDEKLFFGSGTQLSVL.

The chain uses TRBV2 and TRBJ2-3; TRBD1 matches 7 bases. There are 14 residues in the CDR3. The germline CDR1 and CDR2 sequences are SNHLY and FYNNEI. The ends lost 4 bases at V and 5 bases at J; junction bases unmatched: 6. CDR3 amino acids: CASSGGGTKDTQYF. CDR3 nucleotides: TGTGCCAGCAGTGGAGGGGGCACGAAAGATACGCAGTATTTT. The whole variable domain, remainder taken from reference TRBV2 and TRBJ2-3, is EPEVTQTPSHQVTQMGQEVILRCVPISNHLYFYWYRQILGQKVEFLVSFYNNEISEKSEIFDDQFSVERPDGSNFTLKIRSTKLEDSAMYFCASSGGGTKDTQYFGPGTRLTVL.

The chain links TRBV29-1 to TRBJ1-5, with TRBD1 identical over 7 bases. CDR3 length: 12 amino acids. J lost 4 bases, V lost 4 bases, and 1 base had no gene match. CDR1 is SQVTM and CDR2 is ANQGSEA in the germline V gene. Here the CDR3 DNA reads TGCAGCGTTGGGGGACAGAATCAGCCCCAGCATTTT. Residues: CSVGGQNQPQHF.

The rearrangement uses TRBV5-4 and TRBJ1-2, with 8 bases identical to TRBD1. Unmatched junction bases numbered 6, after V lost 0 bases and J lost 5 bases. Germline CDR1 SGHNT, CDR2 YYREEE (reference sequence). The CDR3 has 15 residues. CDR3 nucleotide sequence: TGTGCCAGCAGCTTGGTGGGCAGGGGGCTGTATGGCTACACCTTC. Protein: CASSLVGRGLYGYTF.

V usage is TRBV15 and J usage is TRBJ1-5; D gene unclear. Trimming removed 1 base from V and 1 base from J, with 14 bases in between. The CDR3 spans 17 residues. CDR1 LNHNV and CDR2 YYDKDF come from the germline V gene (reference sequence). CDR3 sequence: CATSRVGQTSSNQPQHF. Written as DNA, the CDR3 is TGTGCCACCAGCAGAGTTGGGCAGACTAGCAGCAATCAGCCCCAGCATTTT.

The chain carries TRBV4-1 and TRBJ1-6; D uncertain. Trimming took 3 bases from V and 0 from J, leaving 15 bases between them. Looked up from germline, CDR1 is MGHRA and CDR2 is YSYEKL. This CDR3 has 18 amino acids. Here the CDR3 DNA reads TGCGCCAGCAGCCAGGCAACAGCTGCACGCTCCTATAATTCACCCCTCCACTTT. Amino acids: CASSQATAARSYNSPLHF.

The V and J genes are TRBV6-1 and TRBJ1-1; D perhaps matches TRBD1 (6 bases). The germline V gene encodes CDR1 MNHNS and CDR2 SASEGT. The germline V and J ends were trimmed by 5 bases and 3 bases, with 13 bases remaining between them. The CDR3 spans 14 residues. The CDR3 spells CASSSLDSYTEAFF. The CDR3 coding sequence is TGTGCCAGCAGTTCCCTGGACAGCTACACTGAAGCTTTCTTT.

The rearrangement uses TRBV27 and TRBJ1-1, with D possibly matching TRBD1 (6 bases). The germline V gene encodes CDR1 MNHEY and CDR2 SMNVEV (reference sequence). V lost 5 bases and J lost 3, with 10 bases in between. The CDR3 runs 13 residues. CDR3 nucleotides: TGTGCCAGCAGTCTGGACAGATACACTGAAGCTTTCTTT. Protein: CASSLDRYTEAFF.

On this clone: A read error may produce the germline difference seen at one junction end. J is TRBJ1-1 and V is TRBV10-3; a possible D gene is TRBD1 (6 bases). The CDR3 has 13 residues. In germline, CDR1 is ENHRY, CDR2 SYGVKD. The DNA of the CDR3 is TGTGCCATCAGTGAGCAGGGGAACGCTGAAGCTTTCTTT. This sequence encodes CAISEQGNAEAFF.

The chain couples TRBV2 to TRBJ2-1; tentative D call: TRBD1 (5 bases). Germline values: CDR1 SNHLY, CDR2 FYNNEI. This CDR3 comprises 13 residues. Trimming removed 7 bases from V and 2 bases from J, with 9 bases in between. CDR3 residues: CASTSDTYNEQFF. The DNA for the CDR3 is TGTGCCAGCACCTCGGACACCTACAATGAGCAGTTCTTC.

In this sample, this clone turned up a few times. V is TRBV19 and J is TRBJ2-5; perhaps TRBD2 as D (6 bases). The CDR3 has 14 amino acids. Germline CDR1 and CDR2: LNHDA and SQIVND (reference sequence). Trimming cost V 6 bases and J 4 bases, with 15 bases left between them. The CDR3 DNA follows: TGTGCCAGTAGCTCAGGAGGGCGGGGAGAGACCCAGTACTTC. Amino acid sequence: CASSSGGRGETQYF.

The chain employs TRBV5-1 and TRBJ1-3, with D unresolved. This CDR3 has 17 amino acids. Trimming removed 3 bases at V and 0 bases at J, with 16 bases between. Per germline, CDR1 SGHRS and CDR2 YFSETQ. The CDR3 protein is CASSSTSGGGSGNTIYF. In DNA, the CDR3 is TGCGCCAGCAGCTCCACCTCCGGCGGAGGCTCTGGAAACACCATATATTTT. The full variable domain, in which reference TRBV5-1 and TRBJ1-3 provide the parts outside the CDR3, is KAGVTQTPRYLIKTRGQQVTLSCSPISGHRSVSWYQQTPGQGLQFLFEYFSETQRNKGNFPGRFSGRQFSNSRSEMNVSTLELGDSALYLCASSSTSGGGSGNTIYFGEGSWLTVV.

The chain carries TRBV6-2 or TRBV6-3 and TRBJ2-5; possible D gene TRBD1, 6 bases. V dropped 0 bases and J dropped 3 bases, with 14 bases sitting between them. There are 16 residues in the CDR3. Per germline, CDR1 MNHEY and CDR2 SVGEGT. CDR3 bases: TGTGCCAGCAGTTACTCGATCGGCGGACAGAAAGAGACCCAGTACTTC. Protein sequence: CASSYSIGGQKETQYF.

DNA for the CDR3: TGTGCCAGCAGCCCTGACAGGGGGCGGCAAGAGACCCAGTACTTC. Residues: CASSPDRGRQETQYF. The J gene is TRBJ2-5, the V gene TRBV7-2; 10 bases line up with TRBD1. V shed 5 bases, J shed 2 bases, and the junction held 5 bases outside the gene matches. The CDR3 consists of 15 residues. The germline V gene has CDR1 SGHTA and CDR2 FQGNSA. The complete variable domain, with remaining parts taken from reference TRBV7-2 and TRBJ2-5, reads GAGVSQSPSNKVTEKGKDVELRCDPISGHTALYWYRQSLGQGLEFLIYFQGNSAPDKSGLPSDRFSAERTGGSVSTLTIQRTQQEDSAVYLCASSPDRGRQETQYFGPGTRLLVL.

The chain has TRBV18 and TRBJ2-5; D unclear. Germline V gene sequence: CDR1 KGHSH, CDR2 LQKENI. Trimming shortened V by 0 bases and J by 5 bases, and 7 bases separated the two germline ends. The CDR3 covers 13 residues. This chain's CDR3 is CASSPPVRETQYF. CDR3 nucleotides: TGTGCCAGCTCACCACCGGTCCGGGAGACCCAGTACTTC.

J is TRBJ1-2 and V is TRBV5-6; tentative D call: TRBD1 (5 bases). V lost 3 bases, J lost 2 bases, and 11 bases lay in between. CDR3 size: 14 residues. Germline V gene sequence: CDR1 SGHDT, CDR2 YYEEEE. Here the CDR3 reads CASSYSGVNYGYTF. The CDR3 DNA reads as TGTGCCAGCAGCTATTCGGGGGTAAACTATGGCTACACCTTC.

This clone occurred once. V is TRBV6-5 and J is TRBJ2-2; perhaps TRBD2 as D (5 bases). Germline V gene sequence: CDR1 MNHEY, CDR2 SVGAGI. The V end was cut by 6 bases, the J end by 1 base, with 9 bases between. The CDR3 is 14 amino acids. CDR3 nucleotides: TGTGCCAGCAGCCGGACTGGGAACACCGGGGAGCTGTTTTTT. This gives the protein CASSRTGNTGELFF.

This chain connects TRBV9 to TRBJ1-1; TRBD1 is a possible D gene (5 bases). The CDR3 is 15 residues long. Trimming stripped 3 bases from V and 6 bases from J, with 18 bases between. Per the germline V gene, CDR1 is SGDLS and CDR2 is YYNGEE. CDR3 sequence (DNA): TGTGCCAGCAGCGGAATCAGCCAGGGCATAGCTGAAGCTTTCTTT. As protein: CASSGISQGIAEAFF.

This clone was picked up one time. CDR3 bases: TGTGCCAGCAGTTATGCAGGGAGGGGAGATACGCAGTATTTT. Translation: CASSYAGRGDTQYF. The chain employs TRBV6-5 and TRBJ2-3; 7 bases agree with TRBD2. The CDR3 totals 14 residues. The ends lost 3 bases at V and 5 bases at J; junction bases unmatched: 5. Germline V lookup: CDR1 MNHEY, CDR2 SVGAGI.

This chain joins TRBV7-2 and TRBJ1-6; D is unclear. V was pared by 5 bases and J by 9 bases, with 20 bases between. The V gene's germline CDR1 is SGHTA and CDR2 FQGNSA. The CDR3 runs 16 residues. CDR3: CASSPSIVGIASPLHF. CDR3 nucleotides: TGTGCCAGCAGCCCATCAATCGTCGGGATAGCTTCACCCCTCCACTTT.

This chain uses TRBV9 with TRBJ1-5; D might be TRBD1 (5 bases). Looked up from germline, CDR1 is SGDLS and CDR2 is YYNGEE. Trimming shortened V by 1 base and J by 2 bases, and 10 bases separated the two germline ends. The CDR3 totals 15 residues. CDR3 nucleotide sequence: TGTGCCAGCAGCGTAACAGGAGTTGGCAATCAGCCCCAGCATTTT. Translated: CASSVTGVGNQPQHF.

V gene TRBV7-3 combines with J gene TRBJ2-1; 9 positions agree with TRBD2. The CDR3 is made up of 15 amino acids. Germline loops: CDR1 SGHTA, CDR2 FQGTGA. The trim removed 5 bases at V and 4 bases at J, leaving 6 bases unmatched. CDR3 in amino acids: CASSLGTSFYNEQFF. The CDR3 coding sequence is TGTGCCAGCAGCCTAGGGACTAGCTTTTACAATGAGCAGTTCTTC.